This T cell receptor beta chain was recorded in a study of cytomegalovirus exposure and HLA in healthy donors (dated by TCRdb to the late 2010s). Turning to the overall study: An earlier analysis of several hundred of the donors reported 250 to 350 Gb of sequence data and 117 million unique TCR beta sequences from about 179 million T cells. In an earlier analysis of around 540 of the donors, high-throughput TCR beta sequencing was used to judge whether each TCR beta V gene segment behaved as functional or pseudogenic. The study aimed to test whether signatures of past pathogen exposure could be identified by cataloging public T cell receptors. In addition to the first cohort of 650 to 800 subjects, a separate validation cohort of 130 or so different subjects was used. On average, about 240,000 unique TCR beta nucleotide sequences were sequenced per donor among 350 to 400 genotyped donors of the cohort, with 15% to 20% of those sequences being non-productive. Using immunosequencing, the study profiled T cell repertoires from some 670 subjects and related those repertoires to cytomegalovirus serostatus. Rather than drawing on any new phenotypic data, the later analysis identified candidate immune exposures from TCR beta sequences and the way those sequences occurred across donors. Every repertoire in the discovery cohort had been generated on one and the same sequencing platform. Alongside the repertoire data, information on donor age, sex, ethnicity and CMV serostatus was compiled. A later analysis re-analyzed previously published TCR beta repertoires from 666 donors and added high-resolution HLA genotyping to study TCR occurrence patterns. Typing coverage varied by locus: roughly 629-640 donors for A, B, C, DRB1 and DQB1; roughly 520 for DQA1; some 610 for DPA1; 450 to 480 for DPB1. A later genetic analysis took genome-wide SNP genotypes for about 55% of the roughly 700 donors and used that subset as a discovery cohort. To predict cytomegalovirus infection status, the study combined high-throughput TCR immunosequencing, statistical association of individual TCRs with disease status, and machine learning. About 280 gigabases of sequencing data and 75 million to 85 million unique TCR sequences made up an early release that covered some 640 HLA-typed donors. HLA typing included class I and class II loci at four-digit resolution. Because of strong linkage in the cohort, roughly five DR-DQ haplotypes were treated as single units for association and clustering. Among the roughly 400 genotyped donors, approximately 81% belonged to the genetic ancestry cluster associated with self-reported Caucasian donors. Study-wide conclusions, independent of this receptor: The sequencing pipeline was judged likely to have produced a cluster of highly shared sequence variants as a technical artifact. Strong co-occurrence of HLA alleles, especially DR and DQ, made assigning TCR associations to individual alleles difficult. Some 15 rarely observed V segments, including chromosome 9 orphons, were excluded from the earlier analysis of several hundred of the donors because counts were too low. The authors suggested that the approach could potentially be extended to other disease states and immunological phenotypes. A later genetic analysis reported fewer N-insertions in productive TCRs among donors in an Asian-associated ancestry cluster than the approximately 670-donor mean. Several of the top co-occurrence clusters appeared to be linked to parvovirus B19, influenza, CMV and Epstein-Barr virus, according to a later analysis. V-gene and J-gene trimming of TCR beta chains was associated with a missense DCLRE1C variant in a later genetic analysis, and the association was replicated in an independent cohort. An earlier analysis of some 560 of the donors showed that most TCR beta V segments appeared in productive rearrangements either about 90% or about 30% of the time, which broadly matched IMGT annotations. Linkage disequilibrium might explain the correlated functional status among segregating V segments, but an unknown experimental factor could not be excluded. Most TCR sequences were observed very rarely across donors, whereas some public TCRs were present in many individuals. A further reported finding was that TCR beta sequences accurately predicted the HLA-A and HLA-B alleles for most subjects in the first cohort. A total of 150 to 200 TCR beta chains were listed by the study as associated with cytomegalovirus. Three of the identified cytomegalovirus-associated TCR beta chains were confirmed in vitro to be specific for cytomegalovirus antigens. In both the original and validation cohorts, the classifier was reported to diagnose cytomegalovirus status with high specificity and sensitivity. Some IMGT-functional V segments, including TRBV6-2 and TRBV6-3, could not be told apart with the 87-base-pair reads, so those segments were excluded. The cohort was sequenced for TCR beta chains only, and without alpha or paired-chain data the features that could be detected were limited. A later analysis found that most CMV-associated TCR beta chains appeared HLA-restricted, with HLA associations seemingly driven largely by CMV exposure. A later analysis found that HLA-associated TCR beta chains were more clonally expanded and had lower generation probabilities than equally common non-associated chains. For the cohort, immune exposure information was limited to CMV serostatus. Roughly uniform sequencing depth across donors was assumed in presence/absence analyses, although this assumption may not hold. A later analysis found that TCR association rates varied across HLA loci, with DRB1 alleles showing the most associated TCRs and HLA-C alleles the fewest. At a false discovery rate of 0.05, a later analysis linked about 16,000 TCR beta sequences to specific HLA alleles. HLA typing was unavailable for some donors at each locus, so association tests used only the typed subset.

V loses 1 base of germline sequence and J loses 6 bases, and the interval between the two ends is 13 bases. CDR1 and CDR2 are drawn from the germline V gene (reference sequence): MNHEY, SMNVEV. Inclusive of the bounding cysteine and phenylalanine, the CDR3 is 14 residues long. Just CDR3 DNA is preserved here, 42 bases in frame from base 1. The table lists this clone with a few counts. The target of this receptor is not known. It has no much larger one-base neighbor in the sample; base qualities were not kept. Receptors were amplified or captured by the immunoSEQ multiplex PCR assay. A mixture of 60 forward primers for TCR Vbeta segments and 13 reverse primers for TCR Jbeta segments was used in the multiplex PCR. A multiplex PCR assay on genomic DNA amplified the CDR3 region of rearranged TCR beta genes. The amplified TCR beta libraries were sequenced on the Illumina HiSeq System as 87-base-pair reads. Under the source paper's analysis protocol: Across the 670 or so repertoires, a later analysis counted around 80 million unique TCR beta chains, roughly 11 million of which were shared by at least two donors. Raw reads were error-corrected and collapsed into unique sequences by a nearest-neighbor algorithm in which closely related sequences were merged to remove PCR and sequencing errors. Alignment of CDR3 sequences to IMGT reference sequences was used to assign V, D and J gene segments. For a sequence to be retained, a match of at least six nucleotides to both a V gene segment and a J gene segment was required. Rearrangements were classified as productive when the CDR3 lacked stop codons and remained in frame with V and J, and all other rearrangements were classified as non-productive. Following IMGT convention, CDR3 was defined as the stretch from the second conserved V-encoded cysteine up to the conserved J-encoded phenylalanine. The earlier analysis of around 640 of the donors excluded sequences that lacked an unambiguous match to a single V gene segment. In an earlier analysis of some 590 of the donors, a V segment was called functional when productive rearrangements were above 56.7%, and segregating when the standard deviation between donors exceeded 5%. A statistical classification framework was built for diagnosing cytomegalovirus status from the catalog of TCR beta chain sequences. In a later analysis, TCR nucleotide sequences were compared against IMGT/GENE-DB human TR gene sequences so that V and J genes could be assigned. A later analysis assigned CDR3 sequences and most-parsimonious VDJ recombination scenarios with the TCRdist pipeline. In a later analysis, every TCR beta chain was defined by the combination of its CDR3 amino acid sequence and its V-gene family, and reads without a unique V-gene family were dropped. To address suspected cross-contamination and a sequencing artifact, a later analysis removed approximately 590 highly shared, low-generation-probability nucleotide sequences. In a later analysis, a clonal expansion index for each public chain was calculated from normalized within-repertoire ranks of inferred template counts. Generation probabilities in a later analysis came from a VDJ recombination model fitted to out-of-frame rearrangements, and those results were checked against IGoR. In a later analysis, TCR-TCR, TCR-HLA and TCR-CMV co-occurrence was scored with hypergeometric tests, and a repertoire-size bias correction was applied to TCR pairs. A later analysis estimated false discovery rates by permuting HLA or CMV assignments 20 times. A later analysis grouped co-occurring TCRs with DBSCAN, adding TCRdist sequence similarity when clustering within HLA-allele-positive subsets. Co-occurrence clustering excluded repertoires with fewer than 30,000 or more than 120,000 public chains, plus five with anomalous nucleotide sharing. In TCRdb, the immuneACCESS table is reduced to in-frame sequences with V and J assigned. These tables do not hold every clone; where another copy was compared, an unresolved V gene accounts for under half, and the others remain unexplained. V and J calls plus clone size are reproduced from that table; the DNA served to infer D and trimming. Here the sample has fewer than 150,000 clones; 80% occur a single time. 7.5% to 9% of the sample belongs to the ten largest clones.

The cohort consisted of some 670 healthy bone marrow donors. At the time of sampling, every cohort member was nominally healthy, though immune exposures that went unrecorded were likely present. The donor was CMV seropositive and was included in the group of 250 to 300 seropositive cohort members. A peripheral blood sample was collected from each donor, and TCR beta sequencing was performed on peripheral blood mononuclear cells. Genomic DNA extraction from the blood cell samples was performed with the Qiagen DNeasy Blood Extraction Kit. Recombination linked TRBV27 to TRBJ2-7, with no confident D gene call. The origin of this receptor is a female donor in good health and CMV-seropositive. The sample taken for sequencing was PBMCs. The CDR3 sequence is CASSLFLGAGEQYF. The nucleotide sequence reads TGTGCCAGCAGTTTATTCCTAGGCGCTGGCGAGCAGTACTTC.